This T cell receptor beta chain emerged from a study of graft-versus-host responses after intestinal transplantation (dated by TCRdb to 2020 to 2022). About the study as a whole: Recipients received multivisceral, liver-intestinal, or isolated intestinal transplants. Every recipient was given anti-thymocyte globulin induction, then maintenance tacrolimus and steroids for about three years. Bulk TCR-beta CDR3 sequencing was used to track graft-versus-host and host-versus-graft alloreactive T cell clones in the graft, circulation and bone marrow after intestinal transplantation. Alloreactive clones were identified by sequencing pre-transplant mixed lymphocyte reaction products and comparing them with unstimulated pre-transplant donor and recipient T cells. The cohort enrolled 24 intestinal transplant recipients including one retransplant, and 3 patients lacking pretransplant specimens were excluded. A peak of at least 4% donor T cells among recipient peripheral blood mononuclear cells was the definition used for donor T cell macrochimerism. Rather than going through the commercial service, samples from three later patients were sequenced in-house on an Illumina MiSeq and processed with MiXCR.

Receptor amplification or capture employed the immunoSEQ multiplex PCR assay. Adaptive Biotechnologies carried out high-throughput TCR-beta CDR3 sequencing of genomic DNA for most patients. The source study handled its data this way. Adaptive's ImmunoSEQ software was the source of the TCR sequencing data for 15 to 20 patients, while a few other patients were processed with MiXCR and VDJtools. Because the origin of CDR3 nucleotide sequences shared between donor and recipient could not be assigned, those sequences were removed. At least 2-fold expansion over unstimulated cells and a minimum CFSE-low frequency of 0.002% (template counts) or 0.001% (read counts) were required for clones to be classified as alloreactive. A clone was considered mappable if detected in the sequenced pre-transplant spleen, lymph node, or MLR CFSE-low populations of the donor or recipient. The cumulative frequency of alloreactive clones was calculated as a percentage of all sequences, weighted by copy number. This immuneACCESS table, as held by TCRdb, lists in-frame sequences with V and J called but not all clones. Of the missing ones, under half trace to an unresolved V gene in checked studies; the others have no known cause. Clonal size and the V and J genes are those of that table, whereas D and trimming came from the DNA. The sample table contains roughly 56,000 clones; only one count was recorded for about 90% of them. Of the sample, more than 2.5% is held by the ten largest clones.

Blood samples were collected up to 4 times in the first month after transplant and then at least monthly when available. On this clone: What this receptor recognizes is not known. No base quality values were provided; no much bigger clone lies one nucleotide off.

Overall study results and their limits: GvH clones were detected in recipient bone marrow, and some of these GvH clones were observed earlier in ileal mucosa or blood, consistent with an intestinal mucosal origin. High GvH to HvG T cell clonal ratios were observed in the allografts of patients with donor T cell macrochimerism. Early after transplant, peak levels of circulating GvH clones were associated with declines in HvG clones. The conclusions were limited by the relatively low number and heterogeneity of the intestinal transplant patients.

Including cysteine and phenylalanine, the CDR3 has 16 amino acids. Of the read, only the CDR3 DNA is kept; its 48 bases are in frame from base 1. The V and J ends are trimmed by 3 bases and 0 bases, leaving 16 bases between them. As encoded in the germline V gene, CDR1 is SGDLS while CDR2 is YYNGEE. This clonotype was obtained from a human patient who received an intestinal transplant, so some T cells may come from the graft donor. In this chain, TRBV9 is recombined with TRBJ2-7; no D gene call is confident. The material sequenced was PBMCs, taken about 4 months after intestinal transplantation. The sequence in DNA is TGTGCCAGCAGCGCAGAGACCGGCTCCAGCTCCTACGAGCAGTACTTC. The resulting protein is CASSAETGSSSYEQYF.